The rows below give T cell receptor beta chains drawn from one sample of a study of blood T cell repertoires in COVID-19. Generated by immunoSEQ multiplex PCR, the TCRdb table keeps only in-frame clones and is missing some. The table has about 200,000 clones, about 82% seen once. Sequences were obtained from peripheral blood. Receptors were obtained from a man in his 60s with COVID-19, enrolled during active disease. Both conserved end residues are part of each CDR3. D genes are given only for firm matches. Clone size is given for some rows only: seen once, a few or many times, or a class if the clone is expanded.

j_call: TRBJ1-5
clone_size: -
d_call: -
v_call: TRBV28
cdr3_aa: CASSSLGSGGQPQHF
cdr3_nt: TGTGCCAGCAGTTCCCTCGGGTCTGGCGGGCAGCCCCAGCATTTT

j_call: TRBJ1-1
clone_size: once
d_call: TRBD1
v_call: TRBV2
cdr3_aa: CASSIDRGSQAEAFF
cdr3_nt: TGTGCCAGCAGCATTGACAGGGGGTCCCAGGCTGAAGCTTTCTTT

j_call: TRBJ1-6
clone_size: -
d_call: -
v_call: TRBV11-2
cdr3_aa: CASSLNGYNSPLHF
cdr3_nt: TGTGCCAGCAGCTTAAACGGCTATAATTCACCCCTCCACTTT

j_call: TRBJ1-2
clone_size: -
d_call: -
v_call: TRBV4-3
cdr3_aa: CASSQGIARTGGYGYTF
cdr3_nt: TGCGCCAGCAGCCAAGGGATAGCAAGAACTGGTGGCTATGGCTACACCTTC

j_call: TRBJ2-3
clone_size: -
d_call: TRBD1
v_call: TRBV3-1/TRBV3-2
cdr3_aa: CASSRGQGLGTQYF
cdr3_nt: TGTGCCAGCAGCCGAGGACAGGGTTTAGGTACGCAGTATTTT

j_call: TRBJ1-3
clone_size: -
d_call: TRBD1
v_call: TRBV30
cdr3_aa: CAWSVGGGIGNTIYF
cdr3_nt: TGTGCCTGGAGTGTTGGAGGGGGCATAGGAAACACCATATATTTT

j_call: TRBJ1-1
clone_size: -
d_call: -
v_call: TRBV2
cdr3_aa: CASSEARGNTEAFF
cdr3_nt: TGTGCCAGCAGTGAAGCGCGGGGAAACACTGAAGCTTTCTTT

j_call: TRBJ1-1
clone_size: -
d_call: -
v_call: TRBV27
cdr3_aa: CASSPAHGGSNTEAFF
cdr3_nt: TGTGCCAGCAGTCCCGCCCACGGCGGATCAAACACTGAAGCTTTCTTT

j_call: TRBJ1-5
clone_size: -
d_call: -
v_call: TRBV5-6
cdr3_aa: CASSSSGQPQHF
cdr3_nt: TGTGCCAGCAGCTCTAGCGGCCAGCCCCAGCATTTT

j_call: TRBJ2-1
clone_size: -
d_call: TRBD1
v_call: TRBV7-9
cdr3_aa: CASSLDGTGDGEQFF
cdr3_nt: TGTGCCAGCAGCTTAGACGGGACAGGGGATGGTGAGCAGTTCTTC

j_call: TRBJ1-1
clone_size: few
d_call: -
v_call: TRBV10-3
cdr3_aa: CAISERGDTEAFF
cdr3_nt: TGTGCCATCAGTGAACGAGGTGACACTGAAGCTTTCTTT

j_call: TRBJ1-4
clone_size: -
d_call: -
v_call: TRBV19
cdr3_aa: CASSISKSTNEKLFF
cdr3_nt: TGTGCCAGTAGTATATCTAAATCAACTAATGAAAAACTGTTTTTT

j_call: TRBJ1-4
clone_size: few
d_call: TRBD1
v_call: TRBV5-1
cdr3_aa: CASSFTGGEEKLFF
cdr3_nt: TGCGCCAGCAGCTTTACAGGGGGCGAGGAAAAACTGTTTTTT

j_call: TRBJ2-3
clone_size: -
d_call: -
v_call: TRBV28
cdr3_aa: CASISGDTQYF
cdr3_nt: TGTGCCAGCATCTCAGGGGATACGCAGTATTTT

j_call: TRBJ1-2
clone_size: -
d_call: TRBD1
v_call: TRBV4-3
cdr3_aa: CASSQDATGGIGGYTF
cdr3_nt: TGCGCCAGCAGCCAAGATGCGACAGGGGGGATAGGTGGCTACACCTTC

j_call: TRBJ2-5
clone_size: -
d_call: TRBD1
v_call: TRBV7-2
cdr3_aa: CASSIRDSFQETQYF
cdr3_nt: TGTGCCAGCAGCATACGGGACAGCTTCCAAGAGACCCAGTACTTC

j_call: TRBJ1-6
clone_size: many
d_call: TRBD1
v_call: TRBV6-2/TRBV6-3
cdr3_aa: CASSGRGQGFPPLHF
cdr3_nt: TGTGCCAGCAGCGGGAGGGGACAGGGTTTTCCACCCCTCCACTTT

j_call: TRBJ1-2
clone_size: -
d_call: TRBD1
v_call: TRBV19
cdr3_aa: CATFRGQGESGYTF
cdr3_nt: TGTGCCACCTTTAGAGGACAGGGCGAGAGTGGCTACACCTTC

j_call: TRBJ2-4
clone_size: -
d_call: -
v_call: TRBV7-8
cdr3_aa: CASSPTAGKNIQYF
cdr3_nt: TGTGCCAGCAGCCCCACAGCGGGCAAAAACATTCAGTACTTC

j_call: TRBJ2-1
clone_size: once
d_call: TRBD1
v_call: TRBV19
cdr3_aa: CASISRDRAYNEQFF
cdr3_nt: TGTGCCAGTATCAGCCGGGACAGAGCCTACAATGAGCAGTTCTTC

j_call: TRBJ1-2
clone_size: few
d_call: -
v_call: TRBV3-1/TRBV3-2
cdr3_aa: CASSDGLGDGYTF
cdr3_nt: TGTGCCAGCAGCGACGGGCTGGGAGATGGCTACACCTTC

j_call: TRBJ1-1
clone_size: -
d_call: -
v_call: TRBV6-2/TRBV6-3
cdr3_aa: CASSLNSNTEAFF
cdr3_nt: TGTGCCAGCAGTTTAAACAGCAACACTGAAGCTTTCTTT

j_call: TRBJ2-5
clone_size: -
d_call: TRBD2
v_call: TRBV19
cdr3_aa: CASSIPSGRGQETQYF
cdr3_nt: TGTGCCAGTAGTATCCCCAGCGGGAGAGGGCAAGAGACCCAGTACTTC

j_call: TRBJ2-5
clone_size: once
d_call: -
v_call: TRBV6-5
cdr3_aa: CASSRLGNQETQYF
cdr3_nt: TGTGCCAGCAGCCGACTAGGGAACCAAGAGACCCAGTACTTC

j_call: TRBJ1-2
clone_size: -
d_call: -
v_call: TRBV5-1
cdr3_aa: CASSVQINYGYTF
cdr3_nt: TGCGCCAGCAGCGTACAGATTAACTATGGCTACACCTTC

j_call: TRBJ2-1
clone_size: -
d_call: TRBD2
v_call: TRBV6-2/TRBV6-3
cdr3_aa: CASSNGGTTLYNEQFF
cdr3_nt: TGTGCCAGCAGTAACGGGGGGACTACGCTCTACAATGAGCAGTTCTTC

j_call: TRBJ1-6
clone_size: -
d_call: -
v_call: TRBV6-2/TRBV6-3
cdr3_aa: CASSYLGDSPLHF
cdr3_nt: TGTGCCAGCAGTTACCTCGGTGATTCACCCCTCCACTTT

j_call: TRBJ1-5
clone_size: -
d_call: -
v_call: TRBV10-3
cdr3_aa: CAISEGERQPQHF
cdr3_nt: TGTGCCATCAGTGAAGGGGAAAGGCAGCCCCAGCATTTT

j_call: TRBJ2-1
clone_size: -
d_call: TRBD1
v_call: TRBV11-3
cdr3_aa: CASSGTGTAYTNEQFF
cdr3_nt: TGTGCCAGCAGCGGTACCGGGACAGCCTACACCAATGAGCAGTTCTTC

j_call: TRBJ1-1
clone_size: once
d_call: -
v_call: TRBV5-1
cdr3_aa: CASSLQQGLDTEAFF
cdr3_nt: TGCGCCAGCAGCTTACAACAGGGTCTGGACACTGAAGCTTTCTTT

j_call: TRBJ2-3
clone_size: -
d_call: -
v_call: TRBV3-1/TRBV3-2
cdr3_aa: CASTTQGNTQYF
cdr3_nt: TGTGCCAGCACCACACAGGGAAATACGCAGTATTTT

j_call: TRBJ1-2
clone_size: -
d_call: -
v_call: TRBV28
cdr3_aa: CASTEARGLTNYGYTF
cdr3_nt: TGTGCCAGCACCGAGGCCAGGGGCCTTACTAACTATGGCTACACCTTC

j_call: TRBJ1-2
clone_size: -
d_call: -
v_call: TRBV3-1/TRBV3-2
cdr3_aa: CASSQPLLEGSFNYGYTF
cdr3_nt: TGTGCCAGCAGCCAACCCCTCTTAGAGGGATCGTTTAACTATGGCTACACCTTC

j_call: TRBJ1-5
clone_size: few
d_call: -
v_call: TRBV21-1
cdr3_aa: CASSIRDRGQPQHF
cdr3_nt: TGTGCCAGCAGCATCCGGGACAGGGGACAGCCCCAGCATTTT

j_call: TRBJ1-3
clone_size: -
d_call: -
v_call: TRBV4-2
cdr3_aa: CASSQSFAGSGNTIYF
cdr3_nt: TGTGCCAGCAGCCAATCTTTTGCGGGGTCTGGAAACACCATATATTTT

j_call: TRBJ1-4
clone_size: -
d_call: TRBD1
v_call: TRBV29-1
cdr3_aa: CSVQIPGQTSATNEKLFF
cdr3_nt: TGCAGCGTGCAAATCCCGGGACAGACATCTGCAACTAATGAAAAACTGTTTTTT

j_call: TRBJ1-2
clone_size: -
d_call: -
v_call: TRBV7-2
cdr3_aa: CASSLRGDYGYTF
cdr3_nt: TGTGCCAGCAGCTTACGGGGAGACTATGGCTACACCTTC

j_call: TRBJ1-4
clone_size: -
d_call: TRBD1
v_call: TRBV14
cdr3_aa: CACRQGGSRQLFF
cdr3_nt: TGTGCCTGCAGACAGGGGGGATCCCGGCAACTGTTTTTT

j_call: TRBJ1-3
clone_size: few
d_call: -
v_call: TRBV9
cdr3_aa: CASSVEEYGNTIYF
cdr3_nt: TGTGCCAGCAGCGTAGAGGAGTATGGAAACACCATATATTTT

j_call: TRBJ2-3
clone_size: few
d_call: -
v_call: TRBV12-3/TRBV12-4
cdr3_aa: CASSLGSPDTQYF
cdr3_nt: TGTGCCAGCAGTCTGGGCTCCCCAGATACGCAGTATTTT

j_call: TRBJ2-7
clone_size: -
d_call: -
v_call: TRBV9
cdr3_aa: CASSVDRDTAYEQYF
cdr3_nt: TGTGCCAGCAGCGTAGACCGAGACACAGCCTACGAGCAGTACTTC

j_call: TRBJ1-3
clone_size: -
d_call: TRBD1
v_call: TRBV10-2
cdr3_aa: CASSLSLTGSSGNTIYF
cdr3_nt: TGCGCCAGCAGTCTGAGTTTGACAGGGAGCTCTGGAAACACCATATATTTT

j_call: TRBJ1-6
clone_size: -
d_call: TRBD1
v_call: TRBV5-6
cdr3_aa: CASSLADRDNSPLHF
cdr3_nt: TGTGCCAGCAGCTTGGCCGACAGGGACAATTCACCCCTCCACTTT

j_call: TRBJ2-3
clone_size: -
d_call: TRBD2
v_call: TRBV5-4
cdr3_aa: CASSLAGGSSTDTQYF
cdr3_nt: TGTGCCAGCAGCTTGGCGGGGGGATCTAGCACAGATACGCAGTATTTT

j_call: TRBJ1-2
clone_size: -
d_call: -
v_call: TRBV7-2
cdr3_aa: CASSLDRGYGYTF
cdr3_nt: TGTGCCAGCAGCTTAGATAGGGGGTATGGCTACACCTTC

j_call: TRBJ1-1
clone_size: -
d_call: -
v_call: TRBV21-1
cdr3_aa: CASSKEAGKNTEAFF
cdr3_nt: TGTGCCAGCAGCAAAGAGGCAGGGAAGAACACTGAAGCTTTCTTT

j_call: TRBJ1-2
clone_size: -
d_call: TRBD1
v_call: TRBV9
cdr3_aa: CASSDNRDSGYGYTF
cdr3_nt: TGTGCCAGCAGCGACAACCGGGACAGCGGCTATGGCTACACCTTC

j_call: TRBJ2-5
clone_size: -
d_call: TRBD1
v_call: TRBV5-6
cdr3_aa: CASSLSTGSETQYF
cdr3_nt: TGTGCCAGCAGCTTGTCGACAGGGTCAGAGACCCAGTACTTC

j_call: TRBJ1-4
clone_size: -
d_call: -
v_call: TRBV19
cdr3_aa: CASSTLTVFNEKLFF
cdr3_nt: TGTGCCAGTAGTACCCTTACAGTGTTTAATGAAAAACTGTTTTTT

j_call: TRBJ2-5
clone_size: -
d_call: -
v_call: TRBV5-4
cdr3_aa: CASSPTGSGVETQYF
cdr3_nt: TGTGCCAGCAGCCCTACAGGGTCTGGCGTAGAGACCCAGTACTTC

j_call: TRBJ1-5
clone_size: -
d_call: -
v_call: TRBV27
cdr3_aa: CASSRDYSNQPQHF
cdr3_nt: TGTGCCAGCAGTAGAGATTATAGCAATCAGCCCCAGCATTTT

j_call: TRBJ2-7
clone_size: -
d_call: -
v_call: TRBV12-3/TRBV12-4
cdr3_aa: CASRNRETYEQYF
cdr3_nt: TGTGCCAGCAGAAACAGGGAAACCTACGAGCAGTACTTC

j_call: TRBJ2-2
clone_size: -
d_call: TRBD2
v_call: TRBV27
cdr3_aa: CASSTIRLAGGPTPGELFF
cdr3_nt: TGTGCCAGCAGTACCATACGACTAGCGGGAGGGCCTACCCCCGGGGAGCTGTTTTTT

j_call: TRBJ1-5
clone_size: few
d_call: -
v_call: TRBV23-1
cdr3_aa: CARRGTLCTNQPQHF
cdr3_nt: TGCGCCAGGAGGGGGACACTCTGTACCAATCAGCCCCAGCATTTT